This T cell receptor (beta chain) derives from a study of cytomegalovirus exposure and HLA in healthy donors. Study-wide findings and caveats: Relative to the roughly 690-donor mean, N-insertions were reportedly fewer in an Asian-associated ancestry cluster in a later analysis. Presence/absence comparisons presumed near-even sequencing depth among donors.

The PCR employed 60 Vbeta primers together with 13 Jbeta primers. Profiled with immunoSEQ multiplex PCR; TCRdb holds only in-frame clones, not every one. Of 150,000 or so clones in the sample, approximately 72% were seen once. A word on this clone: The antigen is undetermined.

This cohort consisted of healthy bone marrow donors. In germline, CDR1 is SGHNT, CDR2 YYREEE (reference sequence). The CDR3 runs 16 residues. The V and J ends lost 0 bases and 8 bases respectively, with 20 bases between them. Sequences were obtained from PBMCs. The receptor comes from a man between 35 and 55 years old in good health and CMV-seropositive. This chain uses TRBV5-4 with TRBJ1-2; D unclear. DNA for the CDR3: TGTGCCAGCAGCTTGGATGTGCGCCCGTCCGTCGAGGGCTACACCTTC. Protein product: CASSLDVRPSVEGYTF.